A selection of T cell receptor beta chains follows, all from one sample in a study of blood T cell repertoires in COVID-19. TCRdb's table, derived via immunoSEQ multiplex PCR, lists solely in-frame clones and lacks some. The sample shows some 140,000 clones, 91% of them seen only once. Sequencing was performed on peripheral blood. All receptors come from a man aged 45 to 65 with acute or convalescent COVID-19. CDR3s include the opening cysteine and the closing phenylalanine or tryptophan. Fields, in order: J gene, V gene, CDR3 protein.

>TRBJ1-2|TRBV19
CASTLSLSVDNNYGYTF
>TRBJ1-3|TRBV6-5
CASTGPGAGNTIYF
>TRBJ2-7|TRBV4-1
CASSHASASYEQYF
>TRBJ1-1|TRBV2
CASSDQGLFTEAFF
>TRBJ2-6|TRBV3-1/TRBV3-2
CASSQDLGAGANVLTF
>TRBJ2-7|TRBV6-5
CASSFNRVGYEQYF
>TRBJ2-5|TRBV5-1
CASSLGTVVQETQYF
>TRBJ1-1|TRBV5-1
CASSRLPGTGEAFF
>TRBJ2-2|TRBV27
CASSLSRGGELFF
>TRBJ1-1|TRBV5-1
CASSRPGTGNTEAFF
>TRBJ1-1|TRBV24-1
CATSDSQGLLAEAFF
>TRBJ1-3|TRBV7-3
CASGESSGNTIYF
>TRBJ1-1|TRBV28
CASSTRRGRQGAEAFF
>TRBJ2-1|TRBV7-8
CASSPLGPYNEQFF
>TRBJ1-2|TRBV3-1/TRBV3-2
CASTLQGNYGYTF
>TRBJ1-2|TRBV11-2
CASSRQGDYGYTF
>TRBJ2-1|TRBV9
CASSPGQDHNEQFF
>TRBJ2-1|TRBV11-2
CASSLQGTNYNEQFF
>TRBJ2-7|TRBV4-2
CASSQDPGTYEQYF
>TRBJ1-3|TRBV4-1
CASSPVSGKITGNTIYF
>TRBJ2-2|TRBV18
CASSPQGRANTGELFF
>TRBJ2-3|TRBV9
CASSVGASGTGADTQYF
>TRBJ2-2|TRBV7-8
CASSVVGIAGGSTGELFF
>TRBJ2-1|TRBV19
CASSLSGGSYNEQFF
>TRBJ2-1|TRBV9
CASSVSSGSNHNEQFF
>TRBJ2-6|TRBV2
CASSALGQGASGANVLTF
>TRBJ1-6|TRBV15
CATSPGKSYNSPLHF
>TRBJ2-1|TRBV5-1
CASSILSNEQFF
>TRBJ2-1|TRBV19
CASNWGGNEQFF
>TRBJ2-7|TRBV19
CASSTGKGQTISYEQYF
>TRBJ2-3|TRBV18
CASSPPGQGGDTQYF
>TRBJ2-3|TRBV20-1
CSARAVDTQYF
>TRBJ2-5|TRBV7-9
CASSSYGTESQETQYF
>TRBJ1-5|TRBV28
CASRGGTGWNQPQHF
>TRBJ1-5|TRBV6-5
CASSYSSDGSNQPQHF
>TRBJ2-3|TRBV9
CASSERTSAVDTQYF
>TRBJ1-1|TRBV10-2
CASSVQILNTEAFF
>TRBJ2-5|TRBV19
CASSTSGNQETQYF
>TRBJ2-4|TRBV19
CASSIAGAGVNIQYF
>TRBJ2-3|TRBV4-1
CATGAFSTDTQYF
>TRBJ2-1|TRBV3-1/TRBV3-2
CASSQSGSSEQFF
>TRBJ2-1|TRBV7-9
CASSLGQVGDEQFF
>TRBJ1-1|TRBV4-1
CASSQEDREDTEAFF
>TRBJ1-5|TRBV7-8
CASSLDSYQPQHF
>TRBJ2-7|TRBV27
CASRSGTSLYEQYF
>TRBJ1-1|TRBV2
CASTRGASMGTEAFF
>TRBJ2-7|TRBV4-1
CASSQEPPSRDYEQYF
>TRBJ2-1|TRBV7-9
CASSSSYYNEQFF
>TRBJ2-6|TRBV4-1
CASSPTGDLRGANVLTF
>TRBJ1-5|TRBV23-1
CATTEGVGHNQPQHF
>TRBJ2-2|TRBV27
CASSYSTGELFF
>TRBJ2-1|TRBV6-5
CASSPGAGGEQFF
>TRBJ1-6|TRBV3-1/TRBV3-2
CASSQVTGEYSPLHF
>TRBJ2-5|TRBV30
CAWSPGLAGAQETQYF
>TRBJ2-1|TRBV9
CASSVEGLVPNEQFF